Included here is one T cell receptor (beta chain) sequence, with context. These data belong to a study of blood T cell repertoires in COVID-19. Across the whole study: Collection of acute and convalescent COVID-19 samples took place in the United States, Italy and Spain. T cells, B-cell-depleted T cells, or PBMCs provided the cDNA or gDNA that served as material.

Per the study methods: Reference gene primers were amplified, and this amplification served to estimate nucleated cell counts. Profiled with immunoSEQ multiplex PCR; TCRdb holds only in-frame clones, not every one. For V, J and clone size, that table is used; D and trimming come from the DNA. The sample records some 200,000 clones, 60% to 85% being singletons. The source material was peripheral blood. The TCR originated in a woman in her 70s with acute or convalescent COVID-19.

CDR3 in DNA: TGTGCCAGCAGCTTGGCCCCGGGGGGCGACGAGCAGTACTTC. Encoded protein: CASSLAPGGDEQYF. The rearrangement joins TRBV7-2 to TRBJ2-7; D is possibly TRBD2 (7 bases). Trimming removed 3 bases from V and 5 bases from J, with 14 bases in between. CDR1 SGHTA and CDR2 FQGNSA come from the germline V gene. The CDR3 consists of 14 residues.